Shown below are 4 T cell receptor beta chains from a single sample sequenced in a study of blood T cell repertoires in COVID-19. Repertoires were generated with immunoSEQ multiplex PCR, while TCRdb's copy carries only in-frame clones and drops some. The table records about 75,000 clones, 90% of them present only once. Sequences were obtained from peripheral blood. All receptors derive from a human donor in a cohort sampled during active COVID-19.

The chain combines TRBV6-5 with TRBJ2-2; D not resolved. Germline CDR1 reads MNHEY; CDR2 reads SVGAGI. CDR3 size: 12 residues. The V end was cut by 5 bases, the J end by 6 bases, with 7 bases between. The CDR3 bases are TGTGCCAGCAGTACCGGAGCCGGGGAGCTGTTTTTT. Translating gives CASSTGAGELFF.

J is TRBJ2-1 and V is TRBV19; tentative D call: TRBD1 (6 bases). The CDR3 contains 14 residues. V dropped 8 bases and J dropped 9 bases, with 20 bases sitting between them. Germline V gene lookup returns CDR1 LNHDA and CDR2 SQIVND (reference sequence). CDR3 in DNA: TGTGCCAGTTCAGGGACATATAATCGACTTGAGCAGTTCTTC. Its translation is CASSGTYNRLEQFF.

This chain links TRBV6-5 with TRBJ2-7, with 12 positions matching TRBD2. Germline V gene data show CDR1 as MNHEY and CDR2 as SVGAGI. The trim removed 8 bases at V and 0 bases at J, leaving 2 bases unmatched. The CDR3 length is 14 residues. The CDR3 is CASGLAGSSYEQYF. The CDR3 coding sequence is TGTGCCAGCGGACTAGCGGGGTCCTCCTACGAGCAGTACTTC.

This chain connects TRBV9 to TRBJ2-5; TRBD2 matches 8 bases. Trimming took 4 bases from V and 4 from J; bases not matched to a gene: 6. The CDR3 is 14 residues long. Germline CDR1 SGDLS, CDR2 YYNGEE. The CDR3 is CASSTGGGPETQYF. Written as DNA, the CDR3 is TGTGCCAGCAGCACCGGGGGGGGCCCAGAGACCCAGTACTTC.